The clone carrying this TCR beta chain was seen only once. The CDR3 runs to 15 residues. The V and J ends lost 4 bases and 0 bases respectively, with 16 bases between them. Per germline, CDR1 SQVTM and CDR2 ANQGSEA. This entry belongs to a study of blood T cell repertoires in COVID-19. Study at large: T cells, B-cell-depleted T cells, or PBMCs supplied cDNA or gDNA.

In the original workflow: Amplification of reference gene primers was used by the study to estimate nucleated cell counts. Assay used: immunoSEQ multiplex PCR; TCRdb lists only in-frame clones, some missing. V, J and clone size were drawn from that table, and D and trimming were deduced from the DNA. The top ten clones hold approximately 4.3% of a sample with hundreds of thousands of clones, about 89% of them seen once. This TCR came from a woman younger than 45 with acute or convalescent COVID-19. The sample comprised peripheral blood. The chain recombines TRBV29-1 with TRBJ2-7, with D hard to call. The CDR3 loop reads CSVGPRPGLSYEQYF. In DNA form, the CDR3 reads TGCAGCGTTGGCCCCCGGCCAGGCCTCTCCTACGAGCAGTACTTC.